This T cell receptor beta chain was recorded in a study of blood T cell repertoires in COVID-19. On the study more broadly: Specimens from acute and convalescent COVID-19 originated in the United States, Italy and Spain. PBMCs, B-cell-depleted T cells, or T cells provided the cDNA or gDNA that made up the material.

Here immunoSEQ multiplex PCR was the method, and the copy in TCRdb shows in-frame clones only, minus some. The table records around 140,000 clones, under 90% of them present only once. V lost 5 bases to trimming and J lost 6 bases; unmatched junction nucleotides: 7. CDR1 is MNHEY, CDR2 SVGAGI, per germline. CDR3 length equals 14 residues. Enrolled through a virtual design, the participants were between 18 and 89 years of age and came from about two dozen US areas. V and J are TRBV6-5 and TRBJ1-1; 9 bases map to TRBD1. The receptor's source is a middle-aged man with acute COVID-19. Material: PBMCs or T cells enriched from blood (not recorded which). The CDR3 spells CASSTRDRVSEAFF. CDR3 sequence (DNA): TGTGCCAGCAGTACCCGGGACAGGGTTTCTGAAGCTTTCTTT.